This T cell receptor (beta chain) was obtained from a study of shared clonotypes between healthy human individuals. Profiled with immunoSEQ multiplex PCR; TCRdb holds only in-frame clones, not every one. This sample yields a few million clones, of which just under 95% are seen a single time; about 1.7% belongs to the top ten. In the naive CD8 group, cells lacked CD45RO and were positively selected for CCR7, so terminally differentiated effector memory CD45RA+ cells were left out. V gave up 3 bases and J gave up 2 bases; unmatched junction bases: 8. Germline V CDR1 and CDR2: MGHRA, YSYEKL. This CDR3 contains 16 residues.

Sequencing was done on a sample of naive CD8+ T cells from PBMCs. This clonotype originated in a man aged 18-30 years in good health. Some clones in this sample may be carry-over from other donors' samples. This chain links TRBV4-1 with TRBJ2-7; 9 positions agree with TRBD1. The DNA for the CDR3 is TGCGCCAGCAGCCAGGAATGGACAGGGGTGCCCTACGAGCAGTACTTC. It yields the protein CASSQEWTGVPYEQYF.